The rows below give T cell receptor beta chains drawn from one sample of a study of blood T cell repertoires in COVID-19. Produced via immunoSEQ multiplex PCR; TCRdb's table is partial and in-frame only. The sample carries some 200,000 clones, roughly four fifths recorded once. Sample: peripheral blood. The receptors derive from a woman aged 40-49 years with acute or convalescent COVID-19. Both conserved end residues are part of each CDR3. A D gene is named only where the DNA matches it firmly. For some rows the clone size is stated as once, few or many, or as a class when expanded; others skip it.

>.|TRBV7-9|TRBJ2-5|TRBD2
TGTGCCAGCAGCTACAGGACTAGCGGGGGACAAGAGACCCAGTACTTC
CASSYRTSGGQETQYF
>.|TRBV6-2/TRBV6-3|TRBJ1-1|.
TGTGCCAGCAGCCAGGGGATGAACACTGAAGCTTTCTTT
CASSQGMNTEAFF
>few|TRBV7-9|TRBJ1-6|.
TGTGCCAGCAGCTTACAGGGCCCCTCACCCCTCCACTTT
CASSLQGPSPLHF
>.|TRBV6-5|TRBJ2-1|.
TGTGCCAGCATTTCCTCCCGGGACTGGATCTACAATGAGCAGTTCTTC
CASISSRDWIYNEQFF
>.|TRBV7-2|TRBJ2-1|.
TGTGCCAGCAGCTTAGCTGTAGGTTGGGGAGGTGAGCAGTTCTTC
CASSLAVGWGGEQFF
>once|TRBV10-3|TRBJ1-2|.
TGTGCCATCAGTGTTGGGGCGGCTAACTATGGCTACACCTTC
CAISVGAANYGYTF
>few|TRBV19|TRBJ2-7|TRBD2
TGTGCCAGTAGCAGACTAGCGGGAGGGTACGAGCAGTACTTC
CASSRLAGGYEQYF
>.|TRBV10-3|TRBJ2-1|TRBD2
TGTGCCATCAGAACTAGCGGGGAAAACAATGAGCAGTTCTTC
CAIRTSGENNEQFF
>.|TRBV5-4|TRBJ2-7|.
TGTGCCAGCAGCTTCGAACAGGCCCACGAGCAGTACTTC
CASSFEQAHEQYF
>.|TRBV6-5|TRBJ2-7|TRBD1
TGTGCCAGCAGTTACAACAGGGGGCCGTACGAGCAGTACTTC
CASSYNRGPYEQYF
>.|TRBV6-4|TRBJ1-2|.
TGTGCCAGCAGAGCGGTTGTGTCCATACCCGGAGGCTACACCTTC
CASRAVVSIPGGYTF
>few|TRBV7-9|TRBJ2-2|TRBD1
TGTGCCAGACAGGGGGAGAACACCGGGGAGCTGTTTTTT
CARQGENTGELFF
>.|TRBV24-1|TRBJ1-5|TRBD1
TGTGCCACCAGTGATACCCGACAGGGGCATCAGCCCCAGCATTTT
CATSDTRQGHQPQHF
>.|TRBV5-6|TRBJ2-3|TRBD1
TGTGCCAGCATGCGGACAGGCGTTTTAAATACGCAGTATTTT
CASMRTGVLNTQYF
>.|TRBV7-2|TRBJ2-7|TRBD1
TGTGCCAGCAGCCCGGGACAGCGCGCTGAGCAGTACTTC
CASSPGQRAEQYF
>once|TRBV15|TRBJ1-5|.
TGTGCCACCAGCAGACAGGGGTCGGGTTATCAGCCCCAGCATTTT
CATSRQGSGYQPQHF
>.|TRBV5-1|TRBJ2-2|TRBD1
TGCGCCAGCAGTTCAGGGGGCTCGTTCACCGGGGAGCTGTTTTTT
CASSSGGSFTGELFF
>.|TRBV28|TRBJ1-3|.
TGTGCCAGCAGTTTAACGGGGAACACCATATATTTT
CASSLTGNTIYF
>.|TRBV27|TRBJ2-1|.
TGTGCCAGCAGTTTACGCGGGAACTATGGGAATGAGCAGTTCTTC
CASSLRGNYGNEQFF
>.|TRBV5-8|TRBJ2-5|TRBD2
TGTGCCAGCAGCTTGGGGGGGACTAGCGGCCAAGAGACCCAGTACTTC
CASSLGGTSGQETQYF
>.|TRBV27|TRBJ2-5|TRBD1
TGTGCCAGCAGCAAGACAGGGATGGAGACCCAGTACTTC
CASSKTGMETQYF
>.|TRBV28|TRBJ1-1|.
TGTGCCAGCAGCGCGGACCCGCTGGCCCAGGAGGTCCCGTATGAAGCTTTCTTT
CASSADPLAQEVPYEAFF
>.|TRBV9|TRBJ2-4|TRBD2
TGTGCCAGCAGCGGGTTCGGTGCGGGAGGGAACATTCAGTACTTC
CASSGFGAGGNIQYF
>.|TRBV6-5|TRBJ2-7|.
TGTGCCAGCAGTTACTCGATTCCGGGGATTACCTACGAGCAGTACTTC
CASSYSIPGITYEQYF
>.|TRBV7-9|TRBJ1-6|.
TGTGCCAGCAGCTTAGAGGGGAACACCAATTCACCCCTCCACTTT
CASSLEGNTNSPLHF
>.|TRBV3-1/TRBV3-2|TRBJ2-1|TRBD2
TGTGCCAGCAGCCCCTACGGGAGGCCCTACAATGAGCAGTTCTTC
CASSPYGRPYNEQFF
>.|TRBV28|TRBJ1-1|.
TGTGCCAGCAGCCTAGACAGGACCCCGACGGGCACTGAAGCTTTCTTT
CASSLDRTPTGTEAFF
>.|TRBV5-1|TRBJ2-7|TRBD1
TGCGCCAGCAGCTCCTCTACAGGGGGCCTCGAGCAGTACTTC
CASSSSTGGLEQYF
>once|TRBV6-5|TRBJ2-1|TRBD1
TGTGCCACTTCCCGACAGGGGATAAGGCAGTTCTTC
CATSRQGIRQFF
>.|TRBV11-2|TRBJ1-1|.
TGTGCCAGCAGCTTAGGGCAGGGCAGGTCTGAAGCTTTCTTT
CASSLGQGRSEAFF
>.|TRBV3-1/TRBV3-2|TRBJ2-2|.
TGTGCCAGCAATAAGAACACCGGGGAGCTGTTTTTT
CASNKNTGELFF
>.|TRBV3-1/TRBV3-2|TRBJ1-1|.
TGTGCCAGCAGCCACTTAGGAGGTGGGACACTGAACACTGAAGCTTTCTTT
CASSHLGGGTLNTEAFF
>once|TRBV27|TRBJ2-7|.
TGTGCCAGCATTGTCCAGGGAGGAGACGAGCAGTACTTC
CASIVQGGDEQYF
>.|TRBV5-1|TRBJ1-5|TRBD1
TGCGCCAGCAGCAAAGGACAGGCCGATCAGCCCCAGCATTTT
CASSKGQADQPQHF
>.|TRBV28|TRBJ1-6|TRBD1
TGTGCCAGCAGTACTCAACAGGGGGCGGGTTCACCCCTCCACTTT
CASSTQQGAGSPLHF
>.|TRBV27|TRBJ1-3|.
TGTGCCAGCAGTTTAATCCCACTCTCTGGAAACACCATATATTTT
CASSLIPLSGNTIYF